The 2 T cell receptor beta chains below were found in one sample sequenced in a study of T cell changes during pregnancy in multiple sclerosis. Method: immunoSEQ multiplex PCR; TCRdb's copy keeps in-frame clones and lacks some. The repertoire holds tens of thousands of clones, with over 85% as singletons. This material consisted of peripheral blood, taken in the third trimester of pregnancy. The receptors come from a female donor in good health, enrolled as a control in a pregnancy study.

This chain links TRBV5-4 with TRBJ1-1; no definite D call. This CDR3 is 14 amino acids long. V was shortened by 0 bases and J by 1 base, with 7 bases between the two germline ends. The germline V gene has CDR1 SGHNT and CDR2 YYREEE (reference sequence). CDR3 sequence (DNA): TGTGCCAGCAGCTTGGATCCGGGGAACACTGAAGCTTTCTTT. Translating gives CASSLDPGNTEAFF.

CDR3 in DNA: TGTGCCAGTTGGGACAGAGGCTATACTGGCTACACCTTC. The encoded protein is CASWDRGYTGYTF. The chain recombines TRBV19 with TRBJ1-2; the match to TRBD1 covers 7 bases. CDR1 and CDR2 (germline): LNHDA, SQIVND (reference sequence). The V segment lost 8 bases and the J segment 7 bases; nucleotides outside the gene matches: 10. The CDR3 consists of 13 residues.